The text below deals with one T cell receptor beta chain. No cognate antigen has been identified for it. Base qualities were left out, and no much larger clone turns up one base away. The donors belonged to the validation cohort of about 110 subjects, which was separate from the 666-subject first cohort. The data were obtained in a study of cytomegalovirus exposure and HLA in healthy donors (dated by TCRdb to 2016 to 2017). For context, the study as a whole: The 500 to 700 repertoires of the first cohort and the 120 validation repertoires were produced on the same platform, according to a later analysis. To predict cytomegalovirus infection status, the study brought together high-throughput TCR immunosequencing, statistical association of individual TCRs with disease status, and machine learning. The study aimed to test whether signatures of past pathogen exposure could be identified by cataloging public T cell receptors. A separate validation cohort of over a hundred different subjects was used in addition to the approximately 640-subject first cohort. Findings and caveats that apply to the study as a whole: A few of the identified cytomegalovirus-associated TCR beta chains were confirmed in vitro to be specific for cytomegalovirus antigens. The authors suggested that the approach could potentially be extended to other disease states and immunological phenotypes. Cytomegalovirus status was reported to be diagnosed by the classifier with high specificity and sensitivity in both the original and validation cohorts. While some public TCRs were present in many individuals, most TCR sequences turned up only very rarely across donors. A total of fewer than 200 TCR beta chains were listed by the study as associated with cytomegalovirus. A later analysis lacked HLA typing for the validation cohort, so it scored co-occurrence in that cohort across all 110 or so repertoires. A later analysis found that TCRs clustered in the first cohort also tended to co-occur in the 120 validation repertoires, with roughly 95% of cluster scores above 0.

From its cysteine to its phenylalanine, the CDR3 spans 14 amino acids. The DNA shown is the 42-base CDR3, in frame from base 1. The germline V gene encodes CDR1 KGHSH and CDR2 LQKENI. The junction shows trimming of 3 bases on V and 2 bases on J, plus 8 bases between the germline ends. Library generation was performed with the immunoSEQ multiplex PCR assay. On the authors' methods: A statistical classification framework was built for diagnosing cytomegalovirus status from the catalog of TCR beta chain sequences. TCRdb took this table from immuneACCESS and kept in-frame rearrangements with V and J called. Such tables lack part of the clones; where checked against another copy, unresolved V genes explain under half of the gap, and the rest is unexplained. The V and J calls and clone size are taken from that table; D and trimming were inferred from the DNA. In all, the sample holds some 250,000 clones, and around 87% of those were seen once. The ten largest clones capture 0.35% to 0.4% of the sample.

Sequenced material: PBMCs. The receptor chain draws on TRBV18 and TRBJ2-1; perhaps TRBD2 is the D gene, with 6 bases matching. The clonotype was recovered from a woman aged 18-29 years in good health and CMV-seronegative. Here the CDR3 is given as CASSPTSPYNEQFF. At the DNA level, the sequence is TGTGCCAGCTCACCTACTAGCCCCTACAATGAGCAGTTCTTC.